This T cell receptor (beta chain) was documented in a study of preoperative IRX-2 immunotherapy in early breast cancer. The germline CDR1 and CDR2 sequences are MGHDK and SYGVNS. The CDR3 is 15 residues long. The ends were cut back, 3 bases at V and 2 bases at J, with 11 bases in the middle. The sample's treatment: preoperative locoregional IRX-2 cytokine immunotherapy. Patients received preoperative, locoregional IRX-2 cytokine immunotherapy in a phase Ib study. TCRdb's table, derived via immunoSEQ multiplex PCR, lists solely in-frame clones and lacks some. Of under 40,000 clones in the sample, about 95% were seen once.

The specimen was collected from a patient treated with IRX-2 immunotherapy. The chain employs TRBV25-1 and TRBJ2-1, with TRBD2 as a possible D gene (6 bases). This TCR derives from a human donor with breast cancer. This chain's CDR3 is CASSEGGATYNEQFF. The CDR3 coding sequence is TGTGCCAGCAGTGAGGGCGGGGCCACCTACAATGAGCAGTTCTTC.